This record covers a single TCR beta chain. It has no known antigen specificity. No quality values exist for individual bases; no much larger clone is one base distant. TCRbeta CDR3 regions were amplified from genomic DNA using the immunoSEQ Assay, a bias-controlled multiplex PCR. The study's own analysis went as follows. Nucleated cell counts per sample were estimated from amplification of reference gene primers within the assay. To quantify the absolute abundance of each unique TCRbeta CDR3 rearrangement, sequence reads were collapsed and filtered. Productive Simpson clonality was computed per sample as the square root of Simpson's diversity index over productive rearrangements. Sourced from immuneACCESS, this table was stored by TCRdb with only in-frame sequences that have V and J called. A share of the clones is absent; for the studies checked, an unresolved V gene accounts for under half, and the remainder has no known explanation. That table gives V, J and clone size, and the DNA gave D and trimming. A total of around 310,000 clones appear in this sample, roughly 90% of them only once. The top ten clones comprise 0.8% to 1.3% of the sample.

The sample originates from a study of blood T cell repertoires in COVID-19 (dated by TCRdb to the early 2020s). For the wider study: The collaborator samples originated in the United States, Italy and Spain and spanned the acute and convalescent phases of COVID-19. The prospective study material was composed of cDNA or gDNA derived from T cells, B-cell-depleted T cells, or PBMCs. Deeply sampled blood TCRbeta repertoires from subjects exposed to, actively infected with, or recovered from COVID-19 were included in the dataset. The repertoires were made available in a free public database intended to serve as a resource for research on the immune response to SARS-CoV-2. The samples were drawn from two sources: the first 160 participants of the ongoing ImmuneRACE study, and 1,254 subjects contributed by 6 global collaborators. The sample metadata nearly always contained a de-identified subject ID, COVID-19 status, age in years and sex. Where HLA class I and class II types were available, the types were taken from metadata supplied by the sample provider, not from assay-based typing. General findings and caveats noted by the study authors: How much clinical and demographic metadata was included differed by source and by participant, and the metadata was provided uncurated.

In Seattle, one collaborating source enrolled patients while the infection was active and tracked those patients longitudinally over the course of disease. Whole blood was collected in K2EDTA tubes by collaborating institutions according to the institutions' own protocols. For TCRbeta analysis, collaborators shipped samples in one of three forms: frozen whole blood, isolated PBMCs, or DNA extracted from either of those sample types. Taken from the germline V gene (reference sequence), the CDR1 and CDR2 loops are PRHDT and FYEKMQ. The CDR3 sequence holds 13 residues, the cysteine and phenylalanine included. Of all the DNA, just the CDR3 is kept, 39 bases in frame from base 1. Between the V and J ends, shortened by 4 bases and 7 bases respectively, the junction contains 14 bases.

The sample comprised peripheral blood. The chain is made from TRBV13 and TRBJ2-7; the D gene identity is not certain. This receptor was identified in a woman in her thirties or forties with COVID-19, enrolled during active disease. CDR3 reads: CASSSTSISEQYF. The DNA sequence follows: TGTGCCAGCAGCTCCACCTCTATCTCGGAGCAGTACTTC.